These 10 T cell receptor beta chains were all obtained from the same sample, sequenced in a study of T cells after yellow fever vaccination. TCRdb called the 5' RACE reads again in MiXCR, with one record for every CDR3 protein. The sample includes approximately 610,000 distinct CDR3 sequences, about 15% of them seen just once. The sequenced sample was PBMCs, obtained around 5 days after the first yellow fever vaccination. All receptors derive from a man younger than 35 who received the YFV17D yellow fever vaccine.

In nucleotides, the CDR3 is TGTGCCAGCAGCCCCGGACTCTTCCAAGAGACCCAGTACTTC. It codes for CASSPGLFQETQYF. This chain uses TRBV9 with TRBJ2-5, with TRBD2 as a possible D gene (5 bases). Trimming took off 4 bases at V and 1 base at J, with 11 bases between the two ends. Germline V gene lookup returns CDR1 SGDLS and CDR2 YYNGEE. The CDR3 sequence is 14 residues long. The whole variable domain, filled in from reference TRBV9 and TRBJ2-5, reads DSGVTQTPKHLITATGQRVTLRCSPRSGDLSVYWYQQSLDQGLQFLIQYYNGEERAKGNILERFSAQQFPDLHSELNLSSLELGDSALYFCASSPGLFQETQYFGPGTRLLVL.

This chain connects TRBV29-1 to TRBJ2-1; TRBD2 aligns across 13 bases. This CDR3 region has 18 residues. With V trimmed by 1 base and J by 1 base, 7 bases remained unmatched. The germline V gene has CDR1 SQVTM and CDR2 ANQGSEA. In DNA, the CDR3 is TGCAGCGTTGAAGGGGCGACTAGCGGGGGGCTTTCCTACAATGAGCAGTTCTTC. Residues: CSVEGATSGGLSYNEQFF.

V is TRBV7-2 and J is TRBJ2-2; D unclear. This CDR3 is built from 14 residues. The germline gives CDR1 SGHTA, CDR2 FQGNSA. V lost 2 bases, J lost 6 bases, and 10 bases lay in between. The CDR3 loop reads CASSLPGLAGELFF. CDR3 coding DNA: TGTGCCAGCAGCTTACCCGGGTTGGCCGGGGAGCTGTTTTTT.

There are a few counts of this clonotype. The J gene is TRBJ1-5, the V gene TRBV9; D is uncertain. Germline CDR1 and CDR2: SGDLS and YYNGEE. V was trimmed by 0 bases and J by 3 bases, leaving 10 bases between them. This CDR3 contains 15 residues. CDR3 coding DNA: TGTGCCAGCAGCGTAGTTGGGGAACTCAATCAGCCCCAGCATTTT. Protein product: CASSVVGELNQPQHF.

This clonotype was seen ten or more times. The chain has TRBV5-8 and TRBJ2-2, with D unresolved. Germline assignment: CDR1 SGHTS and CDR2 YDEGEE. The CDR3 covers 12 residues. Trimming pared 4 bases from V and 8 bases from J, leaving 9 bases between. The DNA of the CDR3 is TGTGCCAGCAGCCGAAGGCCTGGGGAGCTGTTTTTT. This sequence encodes CASSRRPGELFF.

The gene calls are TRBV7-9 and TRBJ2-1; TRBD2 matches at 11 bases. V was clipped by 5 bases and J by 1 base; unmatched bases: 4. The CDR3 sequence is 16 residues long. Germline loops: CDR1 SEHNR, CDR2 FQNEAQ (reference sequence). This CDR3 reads CASSPLAGGSYNEQFF. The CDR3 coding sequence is TGTGCCAGCAGCCCGCTAGCGGGGGGATCCTACAATGAGCAGTTCTTC. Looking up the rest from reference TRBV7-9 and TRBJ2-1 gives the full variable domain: DTGVSQNPRHKITKRGQNVTFRCDPISEHNRLYWYRQTLGQGPEFLTYFQNEAQLEKSRLLSDRFSAERPKGSFSTLEIQRTEQGDSAMYLCASSPLAGGSYNEQFFGPGTRLTVL.

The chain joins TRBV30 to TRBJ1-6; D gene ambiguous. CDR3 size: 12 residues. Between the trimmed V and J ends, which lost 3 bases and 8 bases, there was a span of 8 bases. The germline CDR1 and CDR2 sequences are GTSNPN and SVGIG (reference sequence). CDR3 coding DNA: TGTGCCTGGAGGGACTGGGATTCACCCCTCCACTTT. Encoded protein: CAWRDWDSPLHF. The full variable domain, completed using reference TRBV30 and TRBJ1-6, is SQTIHQWPATLVQPVGSPLSLECTVEGTSNPNLYWYRQAAGRGLQLLFYSVGIGQISSEVPQNLSASRPQDRQFILSSKKLLLSDSGFYLCAWRDWDSPLHFGNGTRLTVT.

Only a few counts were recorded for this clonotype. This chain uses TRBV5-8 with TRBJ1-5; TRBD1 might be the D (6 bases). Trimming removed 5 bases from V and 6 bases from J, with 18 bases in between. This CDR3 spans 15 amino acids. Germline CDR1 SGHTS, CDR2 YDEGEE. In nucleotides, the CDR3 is TGTGCCAGCAGTTCCGGGACAATGGTGGGTCAGCCCCAGCATTTT. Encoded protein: CASSSGTMVGQPQHF. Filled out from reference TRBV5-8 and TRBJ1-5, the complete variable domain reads EAGVTQSPTHLIKTRGQQATLRCSPISGHTSVYWYQQALGLGLQFLLWYDEGEERNRGNFPPRFSGRQFPNYSSELNVNALELEDSALYLCASSSGTMVGQPQHFGDGTRLSIL.

This chain's CDR3 is CSARSSRSYNEQFF. The CDR3, as DNA: TGCAGTGCGCGGTCTTCGAGGTCCTACAATGAGCAGTTCTTC. V gene TRBV20-1 combines with J gene TRBJ2-1; D gene ambiguous. The germline CDR1 and CDR2 sequences are DFQATT and SNEGSKA (reference sequence). The CDR3 extends over 14 amino acids. Between the trimmed V and J ends, which lost 6 bases and 1 base, there was a span of 13 bases.

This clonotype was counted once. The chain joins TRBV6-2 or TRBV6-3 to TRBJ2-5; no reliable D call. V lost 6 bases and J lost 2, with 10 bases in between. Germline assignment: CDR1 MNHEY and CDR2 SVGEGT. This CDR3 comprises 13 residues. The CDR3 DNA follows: TGTGCCAGCAGGAAGGGATCACAAGAGACCCAGTACTTC. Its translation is CASRKGSQETQYF.